The next 21 T cell receptor beta chains were all read from a single sample in a study of CD4 and CD8 cells across lung adenocarcinoma regions. TCRdb independently ran MiXCR on the PCR reads; one entry per CDR3 protein. The table includes nearly 9,500 distinct CDR3 sequences, roughly 49% detected once. The sequencing sample was made of CD8+ T cells from the margin of a lung tumor. The receptors here all came from a female donor with lung adenocarcinoma. The CD4 and CD8 labels of this study may be unreliable.

A single count supports this clonotype. The V call is TRBV6-1, the J call TRBJ2-1; 8 positions match TRBD2. Near its end, the DNA agrees better with TRBJ2-7, so the J call may be wrong. This CDR3 comprises 14 residues. Germline V gene data show CDR1 as MNHNS and CDR2 as SASEGT. The CDR3, as DNA: TGTGCCAGCAGACTCAGCGGGAGTCAGTACGAGCAGTACTTC. Protein sequence: CASRLSGSQYEQYF.

The chain combines TRBV28 with TRBJ2-3; 9 bases match TRBD1. Matching the DNA end better, TRBJ2-7 makes the J call doubtful. Germline V CDR1 and CDR2: MDHEN, SYDVKM. The CDR3 sequence is 13 residues long. The CDR3 is CASLGQGRREQYF. The CDR3 region has the DNA TGTGCCAGTCTTGGACAGGGGCGAAGGGAGCAGTACTTC.

The rearrangement links TRBV5-1 to TRBJ1-2, with 8 positions matching TRBD1. The CDR3 sequence is 14 residues long. J was trimmed by 6 bases and V by 5 bases; bases with no gene match: 9. CDR1 and CDR2 (germline): SGHRS, YFSETQ. In DNA, the CDR3 is TGCGCCAGCAGATTTCAGGGGGCTGAGGATGGCTACACCTTC. Protein: CASRFQGAEDGYTF. Based on the CDR3 plus reference TRBV5-1 and TRBJ1-2, the full variable domain is KAGVTQTPRYLIKTRGQQVTLSCSPISGHRSVSWYQQTPGQGLQFLFEYFSETQRNKGNFPGRFSGRQFSNSRSEMNVSTLELGDSALYLCASRFQGAEDGYTFGSGTRLTVV.

The rearrangement uses TRBV10-1 and TRBJ2-1; 14 nucleotides agree with TRBD2. The closer fit of TRBJ2-5 to the DNA end suggests the J call may be wrong. The CDR3 sequence is 17 residues long. Germline CDR1 and CDR2: WNHNN and SYGVQD (reference sequence). The CDR3 sequence: CASSESGTSGRQETQYF. DNA for the CDR3: TGCGCCAGCAGTGAGTCGGGGACTAGCGGGAGACAAGAGACCCAGTACTTC.

The V and J genes are TRBV6-1 and TRBJ2-5; 10 nucleotides match TRBD1. With the DNA end fitting TRBJ2-7 better, the J assignment may be wrong. The CDR3 runs to 14 residues. Germline CDR1 reads MNHNS; CDR2 reads SASEGT. The chain's CDR3 is CASIQTGGRDEQYF. The DNA for the CDR3 is TGTGCCAGCATCCAGACAGGGGGCAGGGACGAGCAGTACTTC.

Notes on this clonotype: At one of its ends the junction is not consistent with the germline gene, which may arise from a read error. This chain joins TRBV6-1 and TRBJ2-2, with D perhaps being TRBD1 or TRBD2 (5 bases each). Germline assignment: CDR1 MNHNS and CDR2 SASEGT. The CDR3 is 15 residues long. CDR3: CARGVLAVSTGALFF. CDR3 sequence (DNA): TGTGCCCGGGGTGTACTGGCGGTGAGCACCGGGGCGCTGTTTTTT.

Note on this clonotype: A read error may account for a junction end that differs from germline. The chain joins TRBV6-1 to TRBJ2-3; D is unclear. The CDR3 extends over 14 amino acids. CDR1 is MNHNS, CDR2 SASEGT, per germline. In DNA form, the CDR3 reads TGTGCCGGCATAGGGTCTTCAGGCCAAGATACCCAGTATTTT. Amino acid sequence: CAGIGSSGQDTQYF.

The gene calls are TRBV9 and TRBJ2-1; D is perhaps TRBD2 (6 bases). With 0 bases removed from V and 10 bases from J, the gap between germline ends came to 17 bases. Germline V gives CDR1 SGDLS, CDR2 YYNGEE. This CDR3 region has 15 residues. The CDR3 loop reads CASSVEEGRSYEQFF. The CDR3, as DNA: TGTGCCAGCAGCGTAGAGGAGGGGAGGTCCTACGAGCAGTTCTTC.

This clonotype was found many times. The chain links TRBV27 to TRBJ2-2; D not resolved. This CDR3 contains 12 residues. The germline CDR1 and CDR2 sequences are MNHEY and SMNVEV (reference sequence). Trimming left V 5 bases short and J 7 bases short, with 8 bases between. CDR3 sequence reads: CASSEMGGELFF. DNA for the CDR3: TGTGCCAGCAGTGAGATGGGCGGGGAGCTGTTTTTT.

This clonotype is medium-sized within its sample. The chain has TRBV6-2 or TRBV6-3 and TRBJ2-1; 10 bases fit TRBD2. V shed 8 bases, J shed 10 bases, and the junction held 8 bases outside the gene matches. Germline CDR1 MNHEY, CDR2 SVGEGT. This CDR3 has 13 amino acids. CDR3 DNA sequence: TGTGCCAGCGCCGCACTAGCGGGAAGCGAGCAGTTCTTC. It is translated as CASAALAGSEQFF.

This clonotype was picked up one time. The V call is TRBV4-1, the J call TRBJ1-5; no firm D call. Germline V lookup: CDR1 MGHRA, CDR2 YSYEKL. V lost 2 bases and J 3 bases, leaving 11 bases between the germline ends. There are 15 residues in the CDR3. The CDR3 loop is CASSQNGFDNQPQHF. Written as DNA, the CDR3 is TGCGCCAGCAGCCAAAACGGTTTTGACAATCAGCCCCAGCATTTT.

This clonotype showed up just a few times. The chain has TRBV27 and TRBJ2-5; TRBD1 matches 7 bases. Germline CDR1 MNHEY, CDR2 SMNVEV (reference sequence). V lost 2 bases, J lost 5 bases, and 8 bases stayed unmatched. The CDR3 extends over 15 amino acids. CDR3 nucleotide sequence: TGTGCCAGCAGTTTACACAGGGGCCGAGGGGAGACCCAGTACTTC. This sequence encodes CASSLHRGRGETQYF.

This clonotype was seen only a few times. The CDR3 nucleotides are TGTGCCAGCAGTGACACTCAGGGAACTGAGCAGTTCTTC. Protein product: CASSDTQGTEQFF. The chain joins TRBV6-1 to TRBJ2-1, with D possibly TRBD1 on 5 matching bases. Deletions cut 3 bases from V and 9 bases from J, with 12 bases between. The germline CDR1 and CDR2 sequences are MNHNS and SASEGT. The CDR3 has 13 amino acids.

This CDR3 reads CASSLAGSSYNEQFF. Written as DNA, the CDR3 is TGTGCCAGCAGCTTGGCGGGGAGCTCCTACAATGAGCAGTTCTTC. The chain uses TRBV7-6 and TRBJ2-1; D may be TRBD2 (6 bases). CDR3 length: 15 amino acids. V lost 3 bases, J lost 0 bases, and 9 bases lay in between. Germline V lookup: CDR1 SGHVS, CDR2 FNYEAQ.

Points on this clonotype: One end of the junction fails to match germline, which may point to a read error. The V and J genes are TRBV10-3 and TRBJ2-4, with a tentative D call TRBD2 (7 bases). The CDR3 is 15 amino acids. Looked up from germline, CDR1 is ENHRY and CDR2 is SYGVKD. The CDR3, as DNA: TGTGCCGCGGGGCGCGGGGGCGGAGCCAAAGACATCCAGTACTTC. It codes for CAAGRGGGAKDIQYF.

This clonotype showed up many times. This rearrangement joins TRBV4-1 to TRBJ2-5; D ambiguous. Matching the DNA end better, TRBJ2-7 makes the J call doubtful. CDR1 is MGHRA and CDR2 is YSYEKL in the germline V gene. This CDR3 region has 12 residues. CDR3 sequence reads: CASSQVGYEQYF. The CDR3 bases are TGCGCCAGCAGCCAAGTTGGGTACGAGCAGTACTTC.

The V gene is TRBV12-5, the J gene TRBJ2-1; D not resolved. From germline, CDR1 is LGHNT and CDR2 FRNRAP. The CDR3 loop spans 12 amino acids. Trimming left V 6 bases short and J 5 bases short, with 8 bases between. Written as DNA, the CDR3 is TGTGCTAGTGGAGGTTTGGACAATGAGCAGTTCTTC. Residues: CASGGLDNEQFF.

This clonotype was recorded once. V and J are TRBV10-3 and TRBJ2-4, with D possibly TRBD2 on 5 matching bases. The CDR3 runs 14 residues. Germline V lookup: CDR1 ENHRY, CDR2 SYGVKD. Trimming removed 11 bases from V and 8 bases from J, with 22 bases in between. The CDR3 reads CAANGAGDQDIQYF. CDR3 DNA sequence: TGTGCCGCCAACGGCGCGGGTGACCAAGACATTCAGTACTTC.

This clonotype is categorized as medium-sized. The rearrangement uses TRBV27 and TRBJ2-5; 12 nucleotides match TRBD1. From germline, CDR1 is MNHEY and CDR2 SMNVEV (reference sequence). The CDR3 is made up of 17 amino acids. The V gene end was trimmed by 2 bases and the J gene end by 5 bases; junction bases not matched to a gene: 9. Written as DNA, the CDR3 is TGTGCCAGCAGTTTACTTCGGGACAGGGGGCGCCGGGAGACCCAGTACTTC. Its protein is CASSLLRDRGRRETQYF.

The gene calls are TRBV10-2 and TRBJ2-3; tentatively, D is TRBD1 (5 bases). The CDR3 is made up of 14 amino acids. CDR1 is WSHSY, CDR2 SAAADI, per germline. V lost 6 bases and J lost 12, with 22 bases in between. CDR3 nucleotide sequence: TGCGCCAGCAGGGGGCAGGGAAGCAAAAACATTCAGTATTTT. This codes for CASRGQGSKNIQYF.

The rearrangement uses TRBV10-3 and TRBJ2-4; D not resolved. The end of the DNA fits TRBJ2-1 better, so the J call may be wrong. The CDR3 runs 13 residues. Germline values: CDR1 ENHRY, CDR2 SYGVKD. CDR3: CAISGARVETQFF. In DNA form, the CDR3 reads TGTGCCATCAGTGGGGCGAGAGTGGAGACCCAGTTCTTC.